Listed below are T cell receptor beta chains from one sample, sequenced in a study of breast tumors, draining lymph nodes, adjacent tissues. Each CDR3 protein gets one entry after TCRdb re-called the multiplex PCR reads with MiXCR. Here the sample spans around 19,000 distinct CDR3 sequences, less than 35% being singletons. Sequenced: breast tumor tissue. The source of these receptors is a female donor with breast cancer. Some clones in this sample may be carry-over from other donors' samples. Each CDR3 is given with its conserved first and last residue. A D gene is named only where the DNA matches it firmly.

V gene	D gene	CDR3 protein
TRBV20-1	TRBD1	CSARGGDRGIERYAGELFF
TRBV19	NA	CASSIGGANTEAFF
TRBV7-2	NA	CASSPAGTHSYEQYF
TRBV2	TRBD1	CASSEAGQGWGETQYF
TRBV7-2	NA	CASRLDGTATYEQYF
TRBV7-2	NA	CASSLLAVRTGNTIYF
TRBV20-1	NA	CSARDHEQFF
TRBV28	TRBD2	CASSKRGLAGAPNYEQYF
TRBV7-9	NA	CASSLAGDYGYTF
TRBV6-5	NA	CASSTRTAGSSYNEQFF
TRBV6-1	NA	CASSESMENTIYF
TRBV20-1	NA	CSANQQGSRGYTF
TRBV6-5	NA	CASSRGSFSYNEQFF
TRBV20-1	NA	CSARDRTTYNEQFF
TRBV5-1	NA	CASSYNEKLFF
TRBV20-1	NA	CSAPLGAADNSPLHF
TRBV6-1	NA	CASSEYGNEQFF
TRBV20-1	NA	CSLGRGYTF
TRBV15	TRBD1	CATSRALFPGQGVSYEQYF
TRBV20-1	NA	CSARGSGHNTGELFF
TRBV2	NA	CASSGLGNYGYTF
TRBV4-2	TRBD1	CASSQTDRGGTYEQYF
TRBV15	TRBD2	CSTSRGGSSGRPNEQFF
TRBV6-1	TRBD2	CASSEVASGRTAGELFF
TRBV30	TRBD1	CAWSVRWTGPNTGELFF
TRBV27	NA	CASSLYSASTDTQYF
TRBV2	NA	CASSEGAGYTF
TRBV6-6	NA	CASRTEAYEQYF
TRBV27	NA	CASSLAGIGNEQFF